These 23 T cell receptor beta chains originate from one sample sequenced in a study of CD8 T cells in Susac syndrome. Reverse transcription of roughly 0.5 to 1 ug RNA was carried out with random hexamers. TCRdb called the immunoSEQ multiplex PCR reads again in MiXCR, with one record for every CDR3 protein. The sample holds under 200,000 distinct CDR3 sequences, 90% to 95% seen once. Material for sequencing was CD4+ T cells from PBMCs. The source of these receptors is a human donor with Susac syndrome.

V is TRBV9 and J is TRBJ2-1, with TRBD1 matching 8 bases. Germline V CDR1 and CDR2: SGDLS, YYNGEE. V lost 3 bases to trimming and J lost 1 base; unmatched junction nucleotides: 3. The CDR3 loop spans 15 amino acids. The CDR3 is CASSEGQASYNEQFF. The CDR3 DNA sequence: TGTGCCAGCAGCGAGGGACAGGCATCCTACAATGAGCAGTTCTTC.

The V call is TRBV7-2, the J call TRBJ2-1; the match to TRBD2 covers 7 bases. The length of the CDR3 is 17 residues. Trimming removed 5 bases from V and 5 bases from J; junction bases left unmatched: 15. Looked up from germline, CDR1 is SGHTA and CDR2 is FQGNSA. Written as DNA, the CDR3 is TGTGCCAGCAGCCTCCCACTGGGCGGGGGTTCGCACAATGAGCAGTTCTTC. Its translation is CASSLPLGGGSHNEQFF. Filled out from reference TRBV7-2 and TRBJ2-1, the complete variable domain reads GAGVSQSPSNKVTEKGKDVELRCDPISGHTALYWYRQSLGQGLEFLIYFQGNSAPDKSGLPSDRFSAERTGGSVSTLTIQRTQQEDSAVYLCASSLPLGGGSHNEQFFGPGTRLTVL.

This chain uses TRBV2 with TRBJ2-5; possibly TRBD1 for D (6 bases). V lost 7 bases, J lost 9 bases, and 18 bases lay in between. In germline, CDR1 is SNHLY, CDR2 FYNNEI. The CDR3 runs 13 residues. In DNA form, the CDR3 reads TGTGCCAGCATCGAAGGGACATCGTATTCCCAGTACTTC. Its translation is CASIEGTSYSQYF.

V usage is TRBV9 and J usage is TRBJ1-2; unclear D gene. The CDR3 is made up of 14 amino acids. Germline CDR1 is SGDLS and CDR2 is YYNGEE. V lost 4 bases and J 2 bases, leaving 12 bases between the germline ends. The DNA of the CDR3 is TGTGCCAGCAGCCCCATAGAGCGGAACTATGGCTACACCTTC. As protein: CASSPIERNYGYTF.

The chain combines TRBV28 with TRBJ2-4; 8 bases match TRBD2. The germline CDR1 and CDR2 sequences are MDHEN and SYDVKM. The CDR3 sequence is 17 residues long. With V trimmed by 4 bases and J by 3 bases, 11 bases remained unmatched. The chain's CDR3 is CASSSPAAGGHKNIQYF. CDR3 bases: TGTGCCAGCAGTTCTCCAGCGGCGGGGGGCCACAAAAACATTCAGTACTTC.

The gene calls are TRBV14 and TRBJ2-1; D is unclear. Trimming removed 1 base at V and 9 bases at J, with 10 bases between. Germline CDR1 is SGHDN and CDR2 is FVKESK. The CDR3 runs 13 residues. The CDR3 DNA follows: TGTGCCAGCAGCCAAGCCTATTCCGGTGAGCAGTTCTTC. Its protein is CASSQAYSGEQFF.

This chain uses TRBV5-4 with TRBJ2-7; 10 nucleotides align to TRBD1. J lost 5 bases, V lost 4 bases, and 3 bases had no gene match. Germline V lookup: CDR1 SGHNT, CDR2 YYREEE (reference sequence). The CDR3 consists of 13 residues. CDR3 loop: CASSGTGENEQYF. In DNA, the CDR3 is TGTGCCAGCAGCGGGACAGGGGAGAACGAGCAGTACTTC.

The table lists this clonotype with a count of one. The gene calls are TRBV7-2 and TRBJ2-1; the D gene is possibly TRBD2 (7 bases). The V gene's germline CDR1 is SGHTA and CDR2 FQGNSA. There are 15 residues in the CDR3. Deletions cut 2 bases from V and 4 bases from J, with 12 bases between. CDR3 nucleotide sequence: TGTGCCAGCAGCTTACCGGGGGGCCTTTACAATGAGCAGTTCTTC. Protein sequence: CASSLPGGLYNEQFF. The full variable domain, its missing parts supplied by reference TRBV7-2 and TRBJ2-1, is GAGVSQSPSNKVTEKGKDVELRCDPISGHTALYWYRQSLGQGLEFLIYFQGNSAPDKSGLPSDRFSAERTGGSVSTLTIQRTQQEDSAVYLCASSLPGGLYNEQFFGPGTRLTVL.

The CDR3, as DNA: TGCAGTGCTAGACCATCCGCCCGGGGCTACTATGGCTACACCTTC. Translating gives CSARPSARGYYGYTF. This sequence joins TRBV20-1 and TRBJ1-2; D is possibly TRBD1 (5 bases). The V and J ends lost 2 bases and 3 bases respectively, with 16 bases between them. In germline, CDR1 is DFQATT, CDR2 SNEGSKA (reference sequence). The CDR3 consists of 15 residues.

This chain uses TRBV7-2 with TRBJ1-1, with 7 bases identical to TRBD1. The J segment lost 8 bases and the V segment lost 5 bases, leaving 11 bases of the junction unmatched. The CDR3 runs 14 residues. The V gene's germline CDR1 is SGHTA and CDR2 FQGNSA. The CDR3 region is CASSTRQGLAEAFF. The CDR3 DNA is TGTGCCAGCAGCACAAGACAGGGCCTGGCCGAAGCTTTCTTT. The whole variable domain, remainder taken from reference TRBV7-2 and TRBJ1-1, is GAGVSQSPSNKVTEKGKDVELRCDPISGHTALYWYRQSLGQGLEFLIYFQGNSAPDKSGLPSDRFSAERTGGSVSTLTIQRTQQEDSAVYLCASSTRQGLAEAFFGQGTRLTVV.

V and J are TRBV14 and TRBJ1-1, with D uncertain. With 8 bases removed from V and 1 base from J, the gap between germline ends came to 8 bases. The CDR3 sequence is 12 residues long. In germline, CDR1 is SGHDN, CDR2 FVKESK. The CDR3 loop is CASRWGNTEAFF. The CDR3 bases are TGTGCCAGCCGCTGGGGGAACACTGAAGCTTTCTTT.

This rearrangement joins TRBV12-3 or TRBV12-4 to TRBJ2-3, with 7 bases matching TRBD1. Germline trimming cut 8 bases from V and 4 bases from J; bases unmatched to any gene: 12. CDR3 length: 15 amino acids. CDR3 sequence reads: CASQAESTGPDTQYF. In DNA, the CDR3 is TGTGCCAGCCAAGCCGAATCGACAGGGCCAGATACGCAGTATTTT.

The genes are TRBV20-1 and TRBJ2-6; D is unresolved. CDR1 DFQATT and CDR2 SNEGSKA come from the germline V gene (reference sequence). Trimming cost V 6 bases and J 1 base, with 4 bases left between them. The CDR3 sequence is 12 residues long. CDR3 bases: TGCAGTGCAATGTCTGGGGCCAACGTCCTGACTTTC. Protein: CSAMSGANVLTF.

The CDR3 region has the DNA TGTGCCAGCGAACTGGGACAGGGTAACACTGAAGCTTTCTTT. This sequence encodes CASELGQGNTEAFF. The V call is TRBV25-1, the J call TRBJ1-1; 9 bases are a match to TRBD1. Per germline, CDR1 MGHDK and CDR2 SYGVNS. The V segment lost 8 bases and the J segment 2 bases; nucleotides outside the gene matches: 6. CDR3 length equals 14 residues.

The V call is TRBV6-5, the J call TRBJ1-1; D not certain. The V end was cut by 5 bases, the J end by 0 bases, with 10 bases between. The CDR3 loop spans 14 amino acids. Germline V gene data show CDR1 as MNHEY and CDR2 as SVGAGI. The CDR3, as DNA: TGTGCCAGCAGTCCGCTTGTACTGAACACTGAAGCTTTCTTT. Translating gives CASSPLVLNTEAFF.

This clonotype came up once. The chain couples TRBV29-1 to TRBJ1-1; D gene unclear. V was clipped by 7 bases and J by 2 bases, with 14 bases between them. CDR1 is SQVTM, CDR2 ANQGSEA, per germline. The CDR3 sequence is 13 residues long. The CDR3 region has the DNA TGCAGCGCCTTGACCGATCTTAACACTGAAGCTTTCTTT. Translating it yields CSALTDLNTEAFF.

The CDR3 here is CSAQGDGTGYGYTF. The CDR3 region has the DNA TGCAGTGCTCAAGGGGACGGGACAGGCTATGGCTACACCTTC. The chain recombines TRBV20-1 with TRBJ1-2; 8 bases are a match to TRBD1. The CDR3 consists of 14 residues. The V gene end was trimmed by 5 bases and the J gene end by 4 bases; junction bases not matched to a gene: 9. From germline, CDR1 is DFQATT and CDR2 SNEGSKA (reference sequence).

This rearrangement joins TRBV7-2 to TRBJ2-1; no firm D call. This CDR3 region has 15 residues. V was trimmed by 5 bases and J by 5 bases, leaving 16 bases between them. CDR1 and CDR2 (germline): SGHTA, FQGNSA. DNA of the CDR3: TGTGCCAGCAGCAAGCTCTACCCTGGGGACAATGAGCAGTTCTTC. Its protein product is CASSKLYPGDNEQFF.

The chain combines TRBV5-6 with TRBJ1-4; D unclear. V lost 6 bases and J 5 bases, leaving 8 bases between the germline ends. Germline V gene data show CDR1 as SGHDT and CDR2 as YYEEEE. The CDR3 contains 12 residues. CDR3 region: CASMRRNEKLFF. In nucleotides, the CDR3 is TGTGCCAGCATGCGCAGGAATGAAAAACTGTTTTTT.

This chain links TRBV20-1 with TRBJ2-7; the D call may be TRBD1 or TRBD2 (6 bases each). This CDR3 has 15 residues. CDR1 and CDR2 (germline): DFQATT, SNEGSKA (reference sequence). Trimming removed 6 bases from V and 2 bases from J, with 20 bases in between. The CDR3 coding sequence is TGCAGTGCCCTCCCGGGGGCGGGACGAACCTACGAGCAGTACTTC. The encoded protein is CSALPGAGRTYEQYF.

V usage is TRBV6-2 or TRBV6-3 and J usage is TRBJ1-6; no clear D gene. V lost 7 bases and J lost 6, with 7 bases in between. The germline V gene has CDR1 MNHEY and CDR2 SVGEGT. CDR3 length equals 12 residues. The CDR3, as DNA: TGTGCCAGCACAAACAGTAATTCACCCCTCCACTTT. This encodes CASTNSNSPLHF.

This clonotype was seen only once. The genes are TRBV29-1 and TRBJ2-1; D is perhaps TRBD2 (5 bases). V was shortened by 5 bases and J by 4 bases, with 18 bases between the two germline ends. Germline-derived CDR1 and CDR2 are SQVTM and ANQGSEA. The CDR3 is 15 amino acids. The CDR3, as DNA: TGCAGCGTTCGGGGTGATGTCGGCGATTACAATGAGCAGTTCTTC. It yields the protein CSVRGDVGDYNEQFF.

The chain uses TRBV24-1 and TRBJ2-7, with D perhaps matching TRBD2 (5 bases). V was pared by 11 bases and J by 3 bases, with 13 bases between. Germline CDR1 KGHDR, CDR2 SFDVKD. The CDR3 length is 12 residues. The CDR3 region has the DNA TGTGCCAGATACGGGATCAACTACGAGCAGTACTTC. Its translation is CARYGINYEQYF.